Each of the 32 T cell receptor beta chains below was sequenced from the same sample in a study of identical twins. TCRdb ran MiXCR on the 5' RACE reads and lists one entry per CDR3 protein. This sample has 250,000 or so distinct CDR3 sequences; approximately 7.8% occur once, and the top ten carry 5.4%. The same data also contributed to another study, on yellow fever vaccine responses in identical twins.

The sequencing input was CD8+ T cells sorted from blood. The receptors here all came from a woman between 18 and 30 years old in good health.

There are a few counts of this clonotype. This chain connects TRBV7-9 to TRBJ2-6, with D maybe TRBD2 (5 bases). Germline CDR1 is SEHNR and CDR2 is FQNEAQ (reference sequence). V lost 3 bases and J 0 bases, leaving 9 bases between the germline ends. The CDR3 loop spans 16 amino acids. The DNA for the CDR3 is TGTGCCAGCAGCTTGGACGGACTCTCTGGGGCCAACGTCCTGACTTTC. Amino acids: CASSLDGLSGANVLTF.

The table lists this clonotype with a few counts. This sequence joins TRBV29-1 and TRBJ2-5; TRBD1 matches 7 bases. The CDR3 extends over 15 amino acids. With V trimmed by 6 bases and J by 4 bases, 14 bases remained unmatched. Germline CDR1 and CDR2: SQVTM and ANQGSEA. For the CDR3, the DNA is TGCAGCGTCCTTAGTCCACAGGGGATGGGAGAGACCCAGTACTTC. It translates to CSVLSPQGMGETQYF.

The sample holds a few counts of this clonotype. This chain uses TRBV19 with TRBJ2-1, with 7 bases matching TRBD2. The germline CDR1 and CDR2 sequences are LNHDA and SQIVND (reference sequence). J lost 5 bases, V lost 6 bases, and 10 bases had no gene match. The CDR3 has 15 residues. This CDR3 is CASRWDYTINNEQFF. The CDR3 bases are TGTGCCAGTAGATGGGACTATACGATTAACAATGAGCAGTTCTTC.

The chain uses TRBV11-1 and TRBJ2-1; TRBD2 matches 10 bases. CDR3 length: 19 residues. Germline assignment: CDR1 SGHAT and CDR2 FQDESV (reference sequence). V shed 5 bases and J 3 bases; nucleotides not matched to a gene: 16. In nucleotides, the CDR3 is TGTGCCAGCAGCGGAGCCGGGACTAGCGACCTAAGGGGCTACAATGAGCAGTTCTTC. It encodes CASSGAGTSDLRGYNEQFF.

There are many counts of this clonotype. This chain connects TRBV5-1 to TRBJ1-1; 9 bases are shared with TRBD1. Germline loops: CDR1 SGHRS, CDR2 YFSETQ. The CDR3 loop spans 14 amino acids. V was pared by 4 bases and J by 3 bases, with 4 bases of the junction left unmatched. The CDR3 here is CASSIGQGYTEAFF. DNA for the CDR3: TGCGCCAGCAGCATAGGACAGGGGTACACTGAAGCTTTCTTT.

This clonotype was counted between two and nine times. The rearrangement links TRBV6-1 to TRBJ2-5, with 8 bases matching TRBD1. Per germline, CDR1 MNHNS and CDR2 SASEGT. There are 15 residues in the CDR3. V was pared by 5 bases and J by 4 bases, with 9 bases of the junction left unmatched. The CDR3 DNA reads TGTGCCAGCAGTCCGGGACAGGTTAACCTAGAGACCCAGTACTTC. Translated: CASSPGQVNLETQYF.

This clonotype was found many times. V and J are TRBV5-5 and TRBJ2-7, with 11 bases aligning to TRBD1. V lost 0 bases to trimming and J lost 2 bases; unmatched junction nucleotides: 1. CDR3 length equals 15 residues. Germline CDR1 and CDR2: SGHKS and YYEKEE (reference sequence). The DNA for the CDR3 is TGTGCCAGCAGCTTGGAGGACAGGGGGCCCTACGAGCAGTACTTC. Protein product: CASSLEDRGPYEQYF.

The chain couples TRBV11-2 to TRBJ1-3, with TRBD1 as a possible D gene (5 bases). V lost 3 bases, J lost 5 bases, and 14 bases lay in between. The CDR3 spans 15 residues. In germline, CDR1 is SGHAT, CDR2 FQNNGV. For the CDR3, the DNA is TGTGCCAGCAGCTTGGGGCGTCAGAAGAGAAACACCATATATTTT. Translated, it gives CASSLGRQKRNTIYF. Variable domain in full (rest from reference TRBV11-2 and TRBJ1-3): EAGVAQSPRYKIIEKRQSVAFWCNPISGHATLYWYQQILGQGPKLLIQFQNNGVVDDSQLPKDRFSAERLKGVDSTLKIQPAKLEDSAVYLCASSLGRQKRNTIYFGEGSWLTVV.

The chain combines TRBV4-1 with TRBJ2-1, with 9 bases fitting TRBD2. The CDR3 length is 16 residues. CDR1 is MGHRA and CDR2 is YSYEKL in the germline V gene. V was pared by 4 bases and J by 5 bases, with 9 bases of the junction left unmatched. This CDR3 is CASSLRASGTHNEQFF. Written as DNA, the CDR3 is TGCGCCAGCAGCCTGCGGGCTAGCGGGACCCACAATGAGCAGTTCTTC.

A few counts support this clonotype. V gene TRBV13 combines with J gene TRBJ2-7; 13 bases map to TRBD2. With 6 bases clipped from V and 7 bases from J, the junction kept 12 bases outside the gene matches. This CDR3 region has 16 residues. Per the germline V gene, CDR1 is PRHDT and CDR2 is FYEKMQ (reference sequence). CDR3 residues: CASSHFSGLAGVEQYF. In nucleotides, the CDR3 is TGTGCCAGCAGTCACTTTTCTGGACTAGCGGGAGTTGAGCAGTACTTC.

This sequence joins TRBV7-6 and TRBJ2-7; the D gene is possibly TRBD2 (6 bases). The germline CDR1 and CDR2 sequences are SGHVS and FNYEAQ. CDR3 length equals 18 residues. The V end lost 1 base, the J end lost 7 bases, and 26 bases lay between the germline ends. The CDR3, as DNA: TGTGCCAGCAGCTTAGAGCCCCCCGGGACTGTGGGGGAGATTGAGCAGTACGTC. Its protein is CASSLEPPGTVGEIEQYV.

V is TRBV7-9 and J is TRBJ2-7, with a weak D call TRBD1 (6 bases). The germline V and J ends were trimmed by 5 bases and 2 bases, with 13 bases remaining between them. The length of the CDR3 is 14 residues. Germline CDR1 and CDR2: SEHNR and FQNEAQ (reference sequence). The CDR3 sequence: CASSPNQGTYEQYF. CDR3 DNA: TGTGCCAGCAGCCCGAACCAGGGGACCTACGAGCAGTACTTC.

This clonotype was recorded a few times. The chain links TRBV10-3 to TRBJ2-1; D tentatively reads TRBD1 or TRBD2 (7 bases each). CDR3 length equals 14 residues. Trimming left V 4 bases short and J 5 bases short, with 12 bases between. CDR1 is ENHRY, CDR2 SYGVKD, per germline. The CDR3 sequence: CAISGQGGDNEQFF. The CDR3 nucleotides read TGTGCCATCAGTGGACAGGGAGGGGACAATGAGCAGTTCTTC.

The CDR3 is CASSFLGERYEQYF. DNA of the CDR3: TGTGCCAGCAGTTTTCTCGGCGAGCGCTACGAGCAGTACTTC. The gene calls are TRBV28 and TRBJ2-7; D call uncertain. The germline gives CDR1 MDHEN, CDR2 SYDVKM. V was trimmed by 3 bases and J by 3 bases, leaving 12 bases between them. This CDR3 region has 14 residues.

The sample holds many counts of this clonotype. The chain uses TRBV4-1 and TRBJ2-7; D is uncertain. Per the germline V gene, CDR1 is MGHRA and CDR2 is YSYEKL. This CDR3 has 15 amino acids. V lost 0 bases, J lost 1 base, and 10 bases lay in between. CDR3 bases: TGCGCCAGCAGCCAAGAATCGCAGCCGTCCTACGAGCAGTACTTC. This gives the protein CASSQESQPSYEQYF.

The chain combines TRBV27 with TRBJ1-5; no clear D. Germline V gives CDR1 MNHEY, CDR2 SMNVEV (reference sequence). With 5 bases removed from V and 3 bases from J, the gap between germline ends came to 11 bases. This CDR3 region has 14 residues. The CDR3 DNA reads TGTGCCAGCAGTCCTTGGCAGTACAATCAGCCCCAGCATTTT. The encoded protein is CASSPWQYNQPQHF.

This clonotype appeared many times. This sequence joins TRBV7-6 and TRBJ1-1; a possible D gene is TRBD1 (6 bases). V shed 1 base and J shed 1 base, with 10 bases lying between them. CDR1 and CDR2 from the germline V gene are SGHVS and FNYEAQ. The CDR3 spans 15 residues. The CDR3 nucleotides read TGTGCCAGCAGCTTAGTGGCAGGGGCGAACACTGAAGCTTTCTTT. Translation gives CASSLVAGANTEAFF. The full variable domain, rest sourced from reference TRBV7-6 and TRBJ1-1, is GAGVSQSPRYKVTKRGQDVALRCDPISGHVSLYWYRQALGQGPEFLTYFNYEAQQDKSGLPNDRFSAERPEGSISTLTIQRTEQRDSAMYRCASSLVAGANTEAFFGQGTRLTVV.

This clonotype has at least ten counts. The CDR3 sequence: CASFSGSTDTQYF. The CDR3 nucleotides are TGCGCCAGCTTTAGCGGGAGTACAGATACGCAGTATTTT. This chain uses TRBV5-1 with TRBJ2-3, with 9 bases lining up with TRBD2. Germline CDR1 and CDR2: SGHRS and YFSETQ. Losses at the gene ends were 7 bases for V and 3 bases for J; bases not matched to a gene: 3. This CDR3 has 13 residues.

A few counts support this clonotype. The chain has TRBV6-2 or TRBV6-3 and TRBJ1-5; the match to TRBD1 covers 7 bases. Trimming removed 0 bases from V and 5 bases from J; junction bases left unmatched: 10. The germline V gene has CDR1 MNHEY and CDR2 SVGEGT. CDR3 length equals 17 residues. Written as DNA, the CDR3 is TGTGCCAGCAGTTACTCGGGGGCAGGGGGGCCACATCAGCCCCAGCATTTT. Protein sequence: CASSYSGAGGPHQPQHF.

This chain uses TRBV20-1 with TRBJ2-1; perhaps TRBD2 as D (5 bases). Germline V lookup: CDR1 DFQATT, CDR2 SNEGSKA (reference sequence). The CDR3 spans 13 residues. Trimming shortened V by 5 bases and J by 2 bases, and 10 bases separated the two germline ends. CDR3 residues: CSAETGAYNEQFF. DNA for the CDR3: TGCAGTGCTGAAACCGGGGCCTACAATGAGCAGTTCTTC.

This clonotype was detected a few times. The chain combines TRBV5-1 with TRBJ2-7, with 9 positions matching TRBD1. Germline trimming cut 8 bases from V and 4 bases from J; bases unmatched to any gene: 10. The CDR3 spans 14 residues. Looked up from germline, CDR1 is SGHRS and CDR2 is YFSETQ. The CDR3 coding sequence is TGCGCCAGTCACCTCGGGGACAGGGCTTACGAGCAGTACTTC. This codes for CASHLGDRAYEQYF.

This clonotype has ten or more counts. The CDR3 DNA follows: TGCAGCGTTCCGTCCTCCCACACCGGGGAGCTGTTTTTT. The encoded protein is CSVPSSHTGELFF. The rearrangement uses TRBV29-1 and TRBJ2-2; no definite D call. The CDR3 is made up of 13 amino acids. Germline values: CDR1 SQVTM, CDR2 ANQGSEA. Trimming shortened V by 5 bases and J by 3 bases, and 10 bases separated the two germline ends.

This clonotype was found many times. The CDR3 here is CASSLARSGNTIYF. The CDR3 DNA sequence: TGTGCCAGCAGTTTGGCCCGCTCTGGAAACACCATATATTTT. This chain connects TRBV6-5 to TRBJ1-3; D gene uncertain. The V end lost 4 bases, the J end lost 0 bases, and 7 bases lay between the germline ends. The CDR3 sequence is 14 residues long. In germline, CDR1 is MNHEY, CDR2 SVGAGI.

At least ten counts were recorded for this clonotype. V is TRBV12-3 or TRBV12-4 and J is TRBJ2-7, with 7 bases that match TRBD1. This CDR3 has 12 residues. V trimming: 3 bases; J trimming: 4 bases; junction bases outside the gene matches: 0. The CDR3 DNA sequence: TGTGCCAGCAGTTTGGGACAGTACGAGCAGTACTTC. Its translation: CASSLGQYEQYF.

This clonotype was observed at least ten times. The chain combines TRBV20-1 with TRBJ2-7; TRBD2 matches at 7 bases. Germline V gene data show CDR1 as DFQATT and CDR2 as SNEGSKA (reference sequence). The CDR3 sequence is 13 residues long. V shed 3 bases, J shed 3 bases, and the junction held 5 bases outside the gene matches. The CDR3 DNA reads TGCAGTGCTAGGAGCAGGGAGGGCTACGAGCAGTACGTC. It is translated as CSARSREGYEQYV.

The V call is TRBV4-2, the J call TRBJ2-2, with 10 nucleotides matching TRBD2. The V and J ends lost 8 bases and 1 base, in that order; junction bases with no gene match: 4. Germline V lookup: CDR1 LGHNA, CDR2 YNFKEQ. The CDR3 has 15 residues. This CDR3 is CASGGLAENTGELFF. For the CDR3, the DNA is TGTGCCAGCGGCGGACTAGCGGAGAACACCGGGGAGCTGTTTTTT.

There are a few counts of this clonotype. The rearrangement links TRBV11-2 to TRBJ2-2; 7 bases line up with TRBD1. Germline trimming cut 1 base from V and 4 bases from J; bases unmatched to any gene: 9. The CDR3 consists of 17 residues. Per germline, CDR1 SGHAT and CDR2 FQNNGV. CDR3: CASSLAGTEILTGELFF. CDR3 bases: TGTGCCAGCAGCTTAGCCGGGACAGAGATACTCACCGGGGAGCTGTTTTTT.

This clonotype was found a few times. V usage is TRBV14 and J usage is TRBJ2-5; 8 nucleotides line up with TRBD1. This CDR3 is built from 16 residues. V lost 3 bases, J lost 5 bases, and 11 bases stayed unmatched. The germline V gene has CDR1 SGHDN and CDR2 FVKESK. DNA for the CDR3: TGTGCCAGCAGCCAGATGGGACAGGCGTTAGGGGAGACCCAGTACTTC. It codes for CASSQMGQALGETQYF.

This clonotype was counted only a few times. V and J are TRBV5-1 and TRBJ1-6; 7 bases are a match to TRBD1. CDR3 length: 16 residues. Germline CDR1 reads SGHRS; CDR2 reads YFSETQ. Losses at the gene ends were 2 bases for V and 2 bases for J; bases not matched to a gene: 4. CDR3 in amino acids: CASSLGQETYNSPLHF. The CDR3 DNA reads as TGCGCCAGCAGCTTAGGACAGGAAACCTATAATTCACCCCTCCACTTT.

The sample holds a few counts of this clonotype. The chain has TRBV20-1 and TRBJ2-1, with 7 bases identical to TRBD1. This CDR3 has 14 residues. Germline V CDR1 and CDR2: DFQATT, SNEGSKA (reference sequence). Trimming took 4 bases from V and 3 from J; bases not matched to a gene: 6. The CDR3 loop is CSAKGDRDYNEQFF. The CDR3, as DNA: TGCAGTGCTAAGGGAGACAGGGACTACAATGAGCAGTTCTTC.

This clonotype was observed a few times. The chain joins TRBV7-9 to TRBJ2-7, with TRBD1 identical over 7 bases. The trim removed 3 bases at V and 1 base at J, leaving 3 bases unmatched. Germline V lookup: CDR1 SEHNR, CDR2 FQNEAQ (reference sequence). The CDR3 is 14 residues long. The CDR3 reads CASSFPGGSYEQYV. Written as DNA, the CDR3 is TGTGCCAGCAGCTTCCCAGGGGGATCCTACGAGCAGTACGTC.

This chain links TRBV2 with TRBJ2-7; 9 bases are shared with TRBD1. The CDR3 is made up of 15 amino acids. The V gene end was trimmed by 0 bases and the J gene end by 3 bases; junction bases not matched to a gene: 3. The germline gives CDR1 SNHLY, CDR2 FYNNEI. Here the CDR3 DNA reads TGTGCCAGCAGTGAAGCGCAGGACAGGGGCTACGAGCAGTACTTC. Its translation: CASSEAQDRGYEQYF.